This T cell receptor beta chain was recovered during a study of T cell responses to AZD1222 COVID-19 vaccine. Profiled with immunoSEQ multiplex PCR; TCRdb holds only in-frame clones, not every one. Of some 120,000 clones detected, roughly 92% appear once; the ten largest clones hold approximately 4.5%. This material consisted of peripheral blood, taken on day 0 of AZD1222 vaccination. This TCR derives from an adult in good health.

The CDR3 region has the DNA TGTGCCAGCAGCCTGGGACAGACCATCTCCTACAATGAGCAGTTCTTC. It translates to CASSLGQTISYNEQFF. The chain uses TRBV5-4 and TRBJ2-1, with TRBD1 identical over 7 bases. CDR3 size: 16 residues. The trim removed 4 bases at V and 0 bases at J, leaving 7 bases unmatched. CDR1 SGHNT and CDR2 YYREEE come from the germline V gene (reference sequence).